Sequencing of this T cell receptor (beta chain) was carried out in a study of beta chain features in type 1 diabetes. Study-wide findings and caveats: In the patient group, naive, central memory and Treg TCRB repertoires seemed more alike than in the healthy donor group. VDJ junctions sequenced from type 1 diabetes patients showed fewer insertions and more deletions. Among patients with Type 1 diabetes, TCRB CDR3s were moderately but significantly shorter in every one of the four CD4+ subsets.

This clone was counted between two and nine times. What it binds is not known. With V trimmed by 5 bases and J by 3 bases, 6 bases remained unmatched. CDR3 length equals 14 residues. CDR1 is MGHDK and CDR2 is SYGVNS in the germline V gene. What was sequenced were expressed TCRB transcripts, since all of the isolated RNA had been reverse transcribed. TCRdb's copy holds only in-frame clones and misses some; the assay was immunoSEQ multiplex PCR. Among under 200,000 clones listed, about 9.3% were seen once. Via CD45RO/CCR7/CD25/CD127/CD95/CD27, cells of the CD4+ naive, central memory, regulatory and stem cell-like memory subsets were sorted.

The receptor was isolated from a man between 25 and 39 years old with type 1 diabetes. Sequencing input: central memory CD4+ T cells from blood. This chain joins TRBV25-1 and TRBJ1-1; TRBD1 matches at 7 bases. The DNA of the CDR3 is TGTGCCAGCAGTCCCCGACAGGGCTACACTGAAGCTTTCTTT. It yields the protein CASSPRQGYTEAFF.